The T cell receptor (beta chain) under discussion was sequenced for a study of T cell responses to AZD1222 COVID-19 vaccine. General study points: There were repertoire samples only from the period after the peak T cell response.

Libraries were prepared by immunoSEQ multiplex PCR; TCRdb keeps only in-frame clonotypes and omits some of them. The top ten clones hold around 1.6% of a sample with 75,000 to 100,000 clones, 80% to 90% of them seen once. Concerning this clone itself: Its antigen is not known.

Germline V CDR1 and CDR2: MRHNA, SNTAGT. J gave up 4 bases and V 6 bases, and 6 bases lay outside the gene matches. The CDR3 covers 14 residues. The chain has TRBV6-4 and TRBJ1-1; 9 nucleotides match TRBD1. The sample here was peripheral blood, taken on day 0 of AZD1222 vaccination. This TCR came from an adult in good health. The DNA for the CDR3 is TGTGCCAGCAGGGACACGGACAGGGGCACTGAAGCTTTCTTT. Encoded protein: CASRDTDRGTEAFF.